The 5 T cell receptor beta chains presented below share a single source sample, sequenced in a study of blood T cell repertoires in COVID-19. Assay used: immunoSEQ multiplex PCR; TCRdb lists only in-frame clones, some missing. Of under 350,000 clones detected, about nine tenths appear once; the ten largest clones hold 1.5% to 2%. Material for sequencing was peripheral blood. These receptors were collected from a woman in her thirties with COVID-19, enrolled during active disease.

The J gene is TRBJ1-6, the V gene TRBV27; 9 nucleotides line up with TRBD1. V lost 5 bases and J lost 8; bases outside the gene matches: 7. Germline values: CDR1 MNHEY, CDR2 SMNVEV (reference sequence). This CDR3 comprises 15 residues. DNA of the CDR3: TGTGCCAGCAGTCTCGACGGGACAGGGTATTCACCCCTCCACTTT. Translation: CASSLDGTGYSPLHF.

The rearrangement joins TRBV6-5 to TRBJ1-1; TRBD1 is a possible D gene (6 bases). V was trimmed by 3 bases and J by 3 bases, leaving 14 bases between them. Germline V gene lookup returns CDR1 MNHEY and CDR2 SVGAGI. The CDR3 consists of 15 residues. DNA of the CDR3: TGTGCCAGCAGTTATTCGGGCAGGGGATACACTGAAGCTTTCTTT. Protein sequence: CASSYSGRGYTEAFF.

The rearrangement joins TRBV9 to TRBJ2-1, with a possible D match to TRBD2 (6 bases). CDR1 is SGDLS and CDR2 is YYNGEE in the germline V gene. V shed 0 bases and J shed 0 bases, with 10 bases lying between them. This CDR3 comprises 16 residues. CDR3 in DNA: TGTGCCAGCAGCGTAGCAGTGGGGGGCTCCTACAATGAGCAGTTCTTC. Amino acids: CASSVAVGGSYNEQFF.

V and J are TRBV13 and TRBJ2-7; D remains unclear. From germline, CDR1 is PRHDT and CDR2 FYEKMQ (reference sequence). The CDR3 has 12 amino acids. Trimming removed 5 bases from V and 5 bases from J, with 10 bases in between. CDR3 sequence reads: CASSAGQNEQYV. The CDR3 nucleotides are TGTGCCAGCAGCGCTGGCCAGAACGAGCAGTACGTC.

The chain has TRBV6-1 and TRBJ2-7; D is possibly TRBD2 (5 bases). V was pared by 2 bases and J by 0 bases, with 14 bases between. Germline assignment: CDR1 MNHNS and CDR2 SASEGT. This CDR3 region has 16 residues. CDR3 sequence reads: CASSESSLMSSYEQYF. For the CDR3, the DNA is TGTGCCAGCAGTGAATCTAGCCTAATGAGCTCCTACGAGCAGTACTTC.